The next 27 T cell receptor beta chains were all read from a single sample in a study of blood T cell repertoires in COVID-19. Sequencing used immunoSEQ multiplex PCR; TCRdb keeps in-frame clones, though not all of them. The sample consists of approximately 230,000 clones, around 88% of them appearing once. Sequencing was carried out using peripheral blood. The receptors were sampled from a man older than 75 with acute or convalescent COVID-19.

The V call is TRBV7-9, the J call TRBJ2-7; unclear D gene. The CDR3 extends over 15 amino acids. Between the trimmed V and J ends, which lost 0 bases and 2 bases, there was a span of 11 bases. CDR1 is SEHNR, CDR2 FQNEAQ, per germline (reference sequence). Here the CDR3 reads CASSLALGTAYEQYF. CDR3 bases: TGTGCCAGCAGCTTAGCGCTTGGCACAGCCTACGAGCAGTACTTC.

The chain couples TRBV7-3 to TRBJ2-3, with TRBD1 identical over 7 bases. The CDR3 runs to 16 residues. Germline loops: CDR1 SGHTA, CDR2 FQGTGA. The ends lost 5 bases at V and 1 base at J; junction bases unmatched: 9. CDR3 DNA: TGTGCCAGCAGCCTACTTGATACAGGGGGCACAGATACGCAGTATTTT. Translation: CASSLLDTGGTDTQYF.

This clone occurred once. The V and J genes are TRBV28 and TRBJ1-4; D possibly corresponds to TRBD1 (6 bases). This CDR3 comprises 15 residues. Germline V CDR1 and CDR2: MDHEN, SYDVKM. V lost 6 bases and J 5 bases, leaving 16 bases between the germline ends. CDR3 residues: CASRLMDSPNEKLFF. CDR3 sequence (DNA): TGTGCCAGCAGGTTAATGGACAGTCCCAATGAAAAACTGTTTTTT.

The chain recombines TRBV3-1 (or the pseudogene TRBV3-2) with TRBJ2-1; 7 positions match TRBD2. This CDR3 has 14 amino acids. V gave up 7 bases and J gave up 0 bases; unmatched junction bases: 3. Germline values: CDR1 LGHDT, CDR2 YNNKEL (reference sequence). The CDR3 region has the DNA TGTGCCAGCAACCCGGGGGGCTCCTACAATGAGCAGTTCTTC. This translates into CASNPGGSYNEQFF.

The chain joins TRBV4-1 to TRBJ1-5; possibly TRBD1 for D (5 bases). There are 13 residues in the CDR3. Germline values: CDR1 MGHRA, CDR2 YSYEKL. Trimming shortened V by 4 bases and J by 10 bases, and 14 bases separated the two germline ends. The CDR3: CASSPGALGPQHF. The CDR3 DNA follows: TGCGCCAGCAGCCCTGGGGCCCTAGGACCCCAGCATTTT.

The chain combines TRBV27 with TRBJ2-3; D unclear. CDR1 MNHEY and CDR2 SMNVEV come from the germline V gene (reference sequence). CDR3 length: 13 amino acids. The germline V and J ends were trimmed by 8 bases and 1 base, with 10 bases remaining between them. The CDR3 coding sequence is TGTGCCAGCTGGCAGATGCGCACAGATACGCAGTATTTT. This sequence encodes CASWQMRTDTQYF.

CDR3 bases: TGCGCCAGCAGCAGGGAGGGGGAAAGCTATGGCTACACCTTC. This gives the protein CASSREGESYGYTF. The chain links TRBV5-1 to TRBJ1-2, with D possibly matching TRBD1 (6 bases). The V and J ends lost 4 bases and 4 bases respectively, with 14 bases between them. The CDR3 consists of 14 residues. Germline CDR1 and CDR2: SGHRS and YFSETQ.

The chain links TRBV6-2 or TRBV6-3 to TRBJ1-5; D is possibly TRBD1 (6 bases). There are 16 residues in the CDR3. Trimming removed 0 bases from V and 1 base from J, with 10 bases in between. CDR1 MNHEY and CDR2 SVGEGT come from the germline V gene. The DNA of the CDR3 is TGTGCCAGCAGTTACTCGGGGGCCGGGAGCAATCAGCCCCAGCATTTT. As protein: CASSYSGAGSNQPQHF.

For the CDR3, the DNA is TGCAGCGTCGACTCAAAAAACGACAGGGCCTACACAGATACGCAGTATTTT. It translates to CSVDSKNDRAYTDTQYF. The genes are TRBV29-1 and TRBJ2-3, with 7 positions matching TRBD1. The CDR3 is made up of 17 amino acids. Germline V gene sequence: CDR1 SQVTM, CDR2 ANQGSEA. Trimming cost V 6 bases and J 2 bases; bases outside gene matches: 17.

V is TRBV6-6 and J is TRBJ2-7; TRBD1 aligns across 10 bases. Germline lookup yields CDR1 MNHNY and CDR2 SVGAGI (reference sequence). With V trimmed by 3 bases and J by 7 bases, 6 bases remained unmatched. This CDR3 contains 14 residues. In DNA, the CDR3 is TGTGCCAGCAGTTATGACAGGGGGCGCGATGAGCAGTACTTC. Encoded protein: CASSYDRGRDEQYF.

This chain uses TRBV12-3 or TRBV12-4 with TRBJ1-4, with D possibly matching TRBD1 (5 bases). V was clipped by 6 bases and J by 4 bases, with 9 bases between them. The CDR3 loop spans 13 amino acids. The CDR3 here is CASSLTDNEKLFF. Here the CDR3 DNA reads TGTGCCAGCAGCCTGACAGATAATGAAAAACTGTTTTTT.

The chain carries TRBV6-2 or TRBV6-3 and TRBJ2-7; D possibly corresponds to TRBD1 (6 bases). The germline V and J ends were trimmed by 5 bases and 11 bases, with 16 bases remaining between them. The germline gives CDR1 MNHEY, CDR2 SVGEGT. The CDR3 totals 12 residues. CDR3 DNA: TGTGCCAGCAGTACGCGCAGGGGAACTAAGTACTTC. Translation: CASSTRRGTKYF.

The chain couples TRBV6-5 to TRBJ1-1, with D tentatively TRBD1 (5 bases). The germline V and J ends were trimmed by 6 bases and 3 bases, with 11 bases remaining between them. CDR3 length: 13 amino acids. CDR1 is MNHEY, CDR2 SVGAGI, per germline. Written as DNA, the CDR3 is TGTGCCAGCAGGACGGGGGGGTACACTGAAGCTTTCTTT. Encoded protein: CASRTGGYTEAFF.

V usage is TRBV27 and J usage is TRBJ1-1; tentative D call: TRBD1 (6 bases). V lost 3 bases and J lost 2, with 10 bases in between. Germline CDR1 is MNHEY and CDR2 is SMNVEV (reference sequence). CDR3 length equals 14 residues. The CDR3 loop reads CASSFRTENTEAFF. The CDR3 DNA is TGTGCCAGCAGTTTCCGGACAGAAAACACTGAAGCTTTCTTT.

This chain joins TRBV28 and TRBJ2-7, with 8 bases identical to TRBD2. V shed 5 bases, J shed 7 bases, and the junction held 16 bases outside the gene matches. The CDR3 consists of 16 residues. Germline assignment: CDR1 MDHEN and CDR2 SYDVKM. DNA of the CDR3: TGTGCCAGCAGTCTCCGAGGTAGCGGGACCCCTTGGGAGCAGTACTTC. Translated: CASSLRGSGTPWEQYF.

This rearrangement joins TRBV11-2 to TRBJ2-7; maybe TRBD1 (6 bases). The V gene's germline CDR1 is SGHAT and CDR2 FQNNGV. With 5 bases removed from V and 2 bases from J, the gap between germline ends came to 22 bases. This CDR3 is built from 17 residues. CDR3 sequence (DNA): TGTGCCAGCAGCCTCCTCATAATCAGGGGTTCAACCTACGAGCAGTACTTC. This gives the protein CASSLLIIRGSTYEQYF.

The chain combines TRBV9 with TRBJ2-1; the D gene is possibly TRBD2 (6 bases). CDR3 length: 15 residues. V lost 3 bases to trimming and J lost 4 bases, with 14 bases between them. Germline V gene lookup returns CDR1 SGDLS and CDR2 YYNGEE. The CDR3 DNA sequence: TGTGCCAGCAGCGGCGGGGCTGCAAGATACAATGAGCAGTTCTTC. It yields the protein CASSGGAARYNEQFF.

The rearrangement joins TRBV4-2 to TRBJ2-3, with TRBD2 matching 7 bases. V trimming: 7 bases; J trimming: 0 bases; junction bases outside the gene matches: 7. Germline V CDR1 and CDR2: LGHNA, YNFKEQ. The CDR3 is 15 amino acids. CDR3 amino acids: CASNLGGGSTDTQYF. The CDR3 DNA reads as TGTGCCAGCAACCTTGGCGGGGGTAGCACAGATACGCAGTATTTT.

This clone came up once. Other nucleotide sequences from this sample produce the same CDR3. The chain combines TRBV5-1 with TRBJ1-2; TRBD1 matches at 8 bases. CDR3 size: 13 residues. The junction had 1 base not matched to a gene; V was cut back by 0 bases and J by 6 bases. Germline-derived CDR1 and CDR2 are SGHRS and YFSETQ. The CDR3 is CASSLGQGNGYTF. CDR3 coding DNA: TGCGCCAGCAGCTTGGGACAGGGGAATGGCTACACCTTC.

The chain joins TRBV6-2 or TRBV6-3 to TRBJ2-4, with TRBD1 as a possible D gene (5 bases). Per germline, CDR1 MNHEY and CDR2 SVGEGT. V was shortened by 0 bases and J by 5 bases, with 11 bases between the two germline ends. This CDR3 is 15 amino acids long. As DNA, the CDR3 is TGTGCCAGCAGTTACTCGGGGCGCCAGGAAAACATTCAGTACTTC. Translated, it gives CASSYSGRQENIQYF.

The chain joins TRBV7-2 to TRBJ1-2, with D tentatively TRBD1 (6 bases). CDR3 length: 15 amino acids. V gave up 5 bases and J gave up 3 bases, with 16 bases separating them. The germline V gene encodes CDR1 SGHTA and CDR2 FQGNSA. CDR3 in DNA: TGTGCCAGCAGCAAGGTACAGGGAACCTACTATGGCTACACCTTC. It codes for CASSKVQGTYYGYTF.

V is TRBV5-1 and J is TRBJ2-1; TRBD1 agrees at 10 bases. From germline, CDR1 is SGHRS and CDR2 YFSETQ. Losses at the gene ends were 2 bases for V and 6 bases for J; bases not matched to a gene: 5. This CDR3 is 15 amino acids long. CDR3 nucleotide sequence: TGCGCCAGCAGCTTCGGGACAGGGGTTGCCAATGAGCAGTTCTTC. It yields the protein CASSFGTGVANEQFF.

Of note for this clone: The same CDR3 also results from other DNA sequences found in this sample. This sequence joins TRBV7-9 and TRBJ1-1; possible D gene TRBD1, 6 bases. Germline-derived CDR1 and CDR2 are SEHNR and FQNEAQ (reference sequence). Trimming removed 3 bases from V and 0 bases from J, with 8 bases in between. This CDR3 spans 14 amino acids. CDR3 loop: CASSFGGLNTEAFF. The CDR3 DNA reads as TGTGCCAGCAGCTTCGGGGGGCTGAACACTGAAGCTTTCTTT.

The chain uses TRBV4-1 and TRBJ2-7; D might be TRBD1 (6 bases). The CDR3 sequence is 16 residues long. Germline V gives CDR1 MGHRA, CDR2 YSYEKL. V lost 0 bases and J 2 bases, leaving 14 bases between the germline ends. The CDR3 protein is CASSQDWRRTAYEQYF. DNA for the CDR3: TGCGCCAGCAGCCAAGATTGGAGAAGGACAGCCTACGAGCAGTACTTC.

This chain joins TRBV4-1 and TRBJ2-7; 12 bases agree with TRBD1. Germline loops: CDR1 MGHRA, CDR2 YSYEKL. The CDR3 covers 15 residues. V was clipped by 2 bases and J by 3 bases; unmatched bases: 2. Written as DNA, the CDR3 is TGCGCCAGCAGCCAATGGGACAGGGGGCACTACGAGCAGTACTTC. Translating gives CASSQWDRGHYEQYF.

The CDR3 is CASAPSGPYTEAFF. In nucleotides, the CDR3 is TGTGCCAGCGCCCCATCGGGTCCGTACACTGAAGCTTTCTTT. V usage is TRBV5-6 and J usage is TRBJ1-1, with D uncertain. Trimming removed 7 bases at V and 3 bases at J, with 16 bases between. This CDR3 is 14 amino acids long. Looked up from germline, CDR1 is SGHDT and CDR2 is YYEEEE.

The V call is TRBV25-1, the J call TRBJ1-5; maybe TRBD1 (6 bases). Germline-derived CDR1 and CDR2 are MGHDK and SYGVNS. CDR3 length: 14 residues. Trimming shortened V by 5 bases and J by 0 bases, and 8 bases separated the two germline ends. The CDR3 region is CASSPQGSNQPQHF. The CDR3 DNA is TGTGCCAGCAGTCCACAGGGTAGCAATCAGCCCCAGCATTTT.